The T cell receptor (beta chain) described here comes from a study of T-cell reconstitution after alpha-beta-depleted transplantation in children. Points from the study as a whole: Reportedly, roughly two months post-transplant, alpha-beta T cells arose from several hundred expanded graft clones. In some patients, recipient T cells and intrathymic progenitors surviving conditioning explained high day-60 diversity. When one year had passed after transplant, most T-cell counts and diversity came from newly produced T cells.

A remark on this clonotype: Its antigen is unidentified.

V shed 7 bases and J shed 2 bases, with 17 bases lying between them. Germline CDR1 SNHLY, CDR2 FYNNEI. The CDR3 loop spans 15 amino acids. During its preparation, the TCRbeta library received unique molecular identifiers. TCRdb re-called the PCR reads with MiXCR, one entry per CDR3 protein. In the table there are over 85,000 distinct CDR3 sequences, approximately 8% of which are singletons. The sequence came from a boy between 2 and 10 years old with acute lymphoblastic leukemia, due to receive a stem cell transplant. The chain carries TRBV2 and TRBJ2-5; D is possibly TRBD1 or TRBD2 (6 bases each). This specimen was PBMCs, taken before TCRalphabeta/CD19-depleted stem cell transplant. CDR3 coding DNA: TGTGCCAGCATGAGGGGGAGGACTCCTCAAGAGACCCAGTACTTC. Encoded protein: CASMRGRTPQETQYF.